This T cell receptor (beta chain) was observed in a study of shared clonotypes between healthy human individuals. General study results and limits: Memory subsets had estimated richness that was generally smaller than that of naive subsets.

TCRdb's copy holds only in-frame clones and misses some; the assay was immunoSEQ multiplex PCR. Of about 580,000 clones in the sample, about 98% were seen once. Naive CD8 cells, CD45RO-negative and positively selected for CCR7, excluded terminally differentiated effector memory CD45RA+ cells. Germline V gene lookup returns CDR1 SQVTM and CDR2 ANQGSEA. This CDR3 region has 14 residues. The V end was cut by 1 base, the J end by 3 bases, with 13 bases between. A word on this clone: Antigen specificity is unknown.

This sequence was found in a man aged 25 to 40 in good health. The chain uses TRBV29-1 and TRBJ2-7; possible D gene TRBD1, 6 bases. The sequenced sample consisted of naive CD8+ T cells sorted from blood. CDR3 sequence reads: CSVEVPGANYEQYF. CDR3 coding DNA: TGCAGCGTTGAAGTGCCAGGGGCTAACTACGAGCAGTACTTC.